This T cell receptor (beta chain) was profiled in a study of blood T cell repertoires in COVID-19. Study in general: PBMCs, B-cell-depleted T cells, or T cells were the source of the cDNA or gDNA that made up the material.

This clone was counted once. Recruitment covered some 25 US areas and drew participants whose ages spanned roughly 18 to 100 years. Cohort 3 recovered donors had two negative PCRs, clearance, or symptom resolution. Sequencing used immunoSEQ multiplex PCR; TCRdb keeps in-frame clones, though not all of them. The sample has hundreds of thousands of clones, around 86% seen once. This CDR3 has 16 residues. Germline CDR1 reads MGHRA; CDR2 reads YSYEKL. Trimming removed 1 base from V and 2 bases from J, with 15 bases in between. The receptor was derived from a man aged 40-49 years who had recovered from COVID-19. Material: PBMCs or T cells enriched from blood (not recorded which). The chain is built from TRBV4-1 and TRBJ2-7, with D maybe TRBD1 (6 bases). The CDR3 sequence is CASSQGLPGVPYEQYF. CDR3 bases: TGCGCCAGCAGCCAAGGACTTCCAGGGGTACCCTACGAGCAGTACTTC.